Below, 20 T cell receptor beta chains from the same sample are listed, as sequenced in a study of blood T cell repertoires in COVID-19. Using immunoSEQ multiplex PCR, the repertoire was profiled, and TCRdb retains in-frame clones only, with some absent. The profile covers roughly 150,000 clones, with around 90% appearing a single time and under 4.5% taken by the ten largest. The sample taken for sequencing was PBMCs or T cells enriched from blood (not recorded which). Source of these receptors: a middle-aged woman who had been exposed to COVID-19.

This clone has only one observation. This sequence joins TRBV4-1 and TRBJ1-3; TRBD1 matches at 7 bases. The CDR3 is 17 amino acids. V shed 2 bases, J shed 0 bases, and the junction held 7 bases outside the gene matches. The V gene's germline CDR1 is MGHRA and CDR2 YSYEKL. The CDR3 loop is CASSQMTGQHSGNTIYF. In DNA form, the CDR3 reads TGCGCCAGCAGCCAAATGACAGGGCAACACTCTGGAAACACCATATATTTT.

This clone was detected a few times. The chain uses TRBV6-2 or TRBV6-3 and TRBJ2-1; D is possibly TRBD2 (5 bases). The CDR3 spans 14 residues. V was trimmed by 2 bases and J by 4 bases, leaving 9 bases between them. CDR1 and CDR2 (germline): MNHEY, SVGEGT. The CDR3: CASSYTGLYNEQFF. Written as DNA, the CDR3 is TGTGCCAGCAGTTACACGGGATTATACAATGAGCAGTTCTTC.

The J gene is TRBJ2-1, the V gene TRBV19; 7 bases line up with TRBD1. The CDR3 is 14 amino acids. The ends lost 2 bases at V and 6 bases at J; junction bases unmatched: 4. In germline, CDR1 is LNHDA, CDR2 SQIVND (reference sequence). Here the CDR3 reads CASSIFRDSNEQFF. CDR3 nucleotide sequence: TGTGCCAGTAGTATATTCCGGGACAGCAATGAGCAGTTCTTC.

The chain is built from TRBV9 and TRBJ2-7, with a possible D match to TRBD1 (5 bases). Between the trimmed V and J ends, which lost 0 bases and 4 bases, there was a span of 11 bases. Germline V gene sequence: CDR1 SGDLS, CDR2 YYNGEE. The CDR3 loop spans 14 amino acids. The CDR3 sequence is CASSVAQEQYEQYF. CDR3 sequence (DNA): TGTGCCAGCAGCGTAGCACAGGAACAGTACGAGCAGTACTTC.

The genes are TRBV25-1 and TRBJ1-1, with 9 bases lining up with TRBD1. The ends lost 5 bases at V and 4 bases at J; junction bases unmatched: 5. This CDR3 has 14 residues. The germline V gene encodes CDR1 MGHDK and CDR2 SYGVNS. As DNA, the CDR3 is TGTGCCAGCAGTCCCCGACAGGGGGGCACTGAAGCTTTCTTT. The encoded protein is CASSPRQGGTEAFF.

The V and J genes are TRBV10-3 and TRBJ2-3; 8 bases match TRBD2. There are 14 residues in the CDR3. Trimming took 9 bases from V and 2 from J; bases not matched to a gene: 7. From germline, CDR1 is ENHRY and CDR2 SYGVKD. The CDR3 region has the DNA TGTGCCATTAGCGGGAAGGGGTACACAGATACGCAGTATTTT. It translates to CAISGKGYTDTQYF.

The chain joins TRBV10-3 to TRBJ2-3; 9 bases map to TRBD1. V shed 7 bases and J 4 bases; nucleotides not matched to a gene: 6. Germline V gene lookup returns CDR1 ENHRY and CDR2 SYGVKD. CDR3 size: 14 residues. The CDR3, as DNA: TGTGCCATCACCCCGGGACAGGGATCAGATACGCAGTATTTT. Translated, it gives CAITPGQGSDTQYF.

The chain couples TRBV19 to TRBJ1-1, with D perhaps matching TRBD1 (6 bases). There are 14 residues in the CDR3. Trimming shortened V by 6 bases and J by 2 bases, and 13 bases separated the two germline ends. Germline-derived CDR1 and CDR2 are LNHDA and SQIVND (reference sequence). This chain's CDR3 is CASSLGQTNTEAFF. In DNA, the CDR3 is TGTGCCAGTAGCCTTGGACAGACAAACACTGAAGCTTTCTTT.

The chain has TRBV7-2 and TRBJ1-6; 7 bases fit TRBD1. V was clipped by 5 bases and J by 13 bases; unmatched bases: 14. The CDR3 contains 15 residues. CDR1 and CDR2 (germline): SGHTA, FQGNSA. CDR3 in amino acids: CASSLPPGQLGPLHF. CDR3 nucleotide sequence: TGTGCCAGCAGCCTCCCGCCGGGACAGCTTGGGCCCCTCCACTTT.

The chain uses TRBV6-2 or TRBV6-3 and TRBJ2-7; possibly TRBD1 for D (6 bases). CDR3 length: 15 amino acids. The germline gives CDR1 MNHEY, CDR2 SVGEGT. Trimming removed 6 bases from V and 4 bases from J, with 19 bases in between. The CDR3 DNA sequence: TGTGCCAGCAGCCGACCGGGGACACAGGCATACGAGCAGTACTTC. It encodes CASSRPGTQAYEQYF.

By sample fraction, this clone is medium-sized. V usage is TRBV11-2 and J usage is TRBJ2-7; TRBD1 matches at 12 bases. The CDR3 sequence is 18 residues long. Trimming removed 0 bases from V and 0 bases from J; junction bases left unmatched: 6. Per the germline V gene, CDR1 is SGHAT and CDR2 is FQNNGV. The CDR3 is CASSLEYSGQGASYEQYF. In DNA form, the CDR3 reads TGTGCCAGCAGCTTAGAGTACTCGGGACAGGGGGCCTCCTACGAGCAGTACTTC.

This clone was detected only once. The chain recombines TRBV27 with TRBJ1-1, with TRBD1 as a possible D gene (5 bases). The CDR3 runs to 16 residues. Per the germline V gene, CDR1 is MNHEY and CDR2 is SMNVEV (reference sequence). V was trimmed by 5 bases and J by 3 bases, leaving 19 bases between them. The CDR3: CASSRPSGGSDTEAFF. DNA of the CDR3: TGTGCCAGCAGTCGACCCTCGGGGGGATCGGACACTGAAGCTTTCTTT.

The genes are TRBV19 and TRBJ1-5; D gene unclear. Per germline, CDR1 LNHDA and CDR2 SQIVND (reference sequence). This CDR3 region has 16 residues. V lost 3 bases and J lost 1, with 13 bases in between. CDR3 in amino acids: CASSMELPRSNQPQHF. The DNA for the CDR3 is TGTGCCAGTAGTATGGAGCTGCCCCGAAGCAATCAGCCCCAGCATTTT.

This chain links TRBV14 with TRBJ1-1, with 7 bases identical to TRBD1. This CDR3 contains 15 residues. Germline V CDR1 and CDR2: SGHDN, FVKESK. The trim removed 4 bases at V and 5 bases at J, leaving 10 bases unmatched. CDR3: CASSPRTGMGTEAFF. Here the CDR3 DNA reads TGTGCCAGCAGCCCCCGGACAGGTATGGGGACTGAAGCTTTCTTT. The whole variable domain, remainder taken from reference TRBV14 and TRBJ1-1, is EAGVTQFPSHSVIEKGQTVTLRCDPISGHDNLYWYRRVMGKEIKFLLHFVKESKQDESGMPNNRFLAERTGGTYSTLKVQPAELEDSGVYFCASSPRTGMGTEAFFGQGTRLTVV.

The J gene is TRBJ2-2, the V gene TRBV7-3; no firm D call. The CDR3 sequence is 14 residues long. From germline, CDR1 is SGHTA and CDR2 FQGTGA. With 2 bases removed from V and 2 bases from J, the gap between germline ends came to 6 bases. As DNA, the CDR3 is TGTGCCAGCAGCTTACCCCCAAACACCGGGGAGCTGTTTTTT. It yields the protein CASSLPPNTGELFF.

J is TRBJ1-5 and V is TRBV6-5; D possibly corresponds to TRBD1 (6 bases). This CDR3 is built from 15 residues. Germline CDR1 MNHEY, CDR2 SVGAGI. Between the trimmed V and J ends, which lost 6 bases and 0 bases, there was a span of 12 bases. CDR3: CASSIQGYSNQPQHF. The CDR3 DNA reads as TGTGCCAGCAGCATACAGGGTTATAGCAATCAGCCCCAGCATTTT.

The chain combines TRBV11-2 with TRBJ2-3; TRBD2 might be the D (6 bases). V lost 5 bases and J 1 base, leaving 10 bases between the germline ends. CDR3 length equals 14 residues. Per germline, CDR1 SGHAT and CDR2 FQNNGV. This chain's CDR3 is CASSPQRGTDTQYF. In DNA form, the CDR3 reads TGTGCCAGCAGCCCTCAGCGGGGCACAGATACGCAGTATTTT.

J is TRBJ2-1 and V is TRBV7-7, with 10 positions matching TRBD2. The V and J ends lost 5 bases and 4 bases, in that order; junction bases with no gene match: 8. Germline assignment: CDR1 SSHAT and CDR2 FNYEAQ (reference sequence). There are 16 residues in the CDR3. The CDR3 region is CASSPQLAGLYNEQFF. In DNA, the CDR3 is TGTGCCAGCAGCCCGCAACTAGCGGGACTGTACAATGAGCAGTTCTTC.

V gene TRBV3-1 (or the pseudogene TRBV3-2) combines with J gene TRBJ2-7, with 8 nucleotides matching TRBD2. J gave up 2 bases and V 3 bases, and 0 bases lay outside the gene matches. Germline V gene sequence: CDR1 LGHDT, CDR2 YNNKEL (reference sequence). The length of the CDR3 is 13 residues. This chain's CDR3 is CASSQGLAYEQYF. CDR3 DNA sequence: TGTGCCAGCAGCCAGGGACTAGCCTACGAGCAGTACTTC.

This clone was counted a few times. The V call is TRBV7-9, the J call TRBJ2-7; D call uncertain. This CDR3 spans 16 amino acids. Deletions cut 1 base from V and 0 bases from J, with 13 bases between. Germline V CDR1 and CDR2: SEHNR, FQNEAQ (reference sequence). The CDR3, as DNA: TGTGCCAGCAGCTTAGGACTCACTCAGCGCTCCTACGAGCAGTACTTC. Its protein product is CASSLGLTQRSYEQYF.